This T cell receptor (beta chain) was recovered during a study of cytomegalovirus exposure and HLA in healthy donors. Study outcomes and limitations: Beyond CMV serostatus, there was no information to go on about immune exposure.

As for this clone: What it binds is unknown.

V dropped 1 base and J dropped 0 bases, with 19 bases sitting between them. The CDR3 runs 18 residues. Germline CDR1 is SGHRS and CDR2 is YFSETQ. Use of 60 Vbeta and 13 Jbeta primers characterized the PCR. In the original processing: Later work found 65 million to 100 million unique TCR beta chains, with 9.5 million to 11 million shared. Produced via immunoSEQ multiplex PCR; TCRdb's table is partial and in-frame only. The D gene and trimming were derived from the DNA, and the V and J assignments and clone size from that table. The top ten clones hold approximately 1.2% of a sample with some 180,000 clones, 80% to 90% of them seen once. Healthy bone marrow donors made up the donors.

This TCR came from a girl aged 2-10 years in good health and CMV-seropositive. V gene TRBV5-1 combines with J gene TRBJ1-2; a weak D match, TRBD1 (5 bases). Sequenced sample: PBMCs. This CDR3 is CASSLFLPDRSSNYGYTF. The CDR3 nucleotides read TGCGCCAGCAGCTTGTTTCTTCCTGACAGATCCTCTAACTATGGCTACACCTTC.